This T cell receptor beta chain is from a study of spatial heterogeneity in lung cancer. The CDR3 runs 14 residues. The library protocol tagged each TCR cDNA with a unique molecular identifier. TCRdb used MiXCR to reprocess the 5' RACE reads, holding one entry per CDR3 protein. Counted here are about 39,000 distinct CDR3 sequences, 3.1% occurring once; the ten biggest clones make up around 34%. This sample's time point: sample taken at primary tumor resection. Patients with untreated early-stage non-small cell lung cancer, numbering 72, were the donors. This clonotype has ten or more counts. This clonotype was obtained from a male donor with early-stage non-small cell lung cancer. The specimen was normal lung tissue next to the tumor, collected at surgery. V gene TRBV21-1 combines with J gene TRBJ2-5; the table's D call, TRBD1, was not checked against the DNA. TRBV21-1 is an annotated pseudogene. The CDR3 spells CASRRGQGKETQYF. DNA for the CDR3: TGTGCCAGCAGAAGGGGACAGGGAAAAGAGACCCAGTACTTC.